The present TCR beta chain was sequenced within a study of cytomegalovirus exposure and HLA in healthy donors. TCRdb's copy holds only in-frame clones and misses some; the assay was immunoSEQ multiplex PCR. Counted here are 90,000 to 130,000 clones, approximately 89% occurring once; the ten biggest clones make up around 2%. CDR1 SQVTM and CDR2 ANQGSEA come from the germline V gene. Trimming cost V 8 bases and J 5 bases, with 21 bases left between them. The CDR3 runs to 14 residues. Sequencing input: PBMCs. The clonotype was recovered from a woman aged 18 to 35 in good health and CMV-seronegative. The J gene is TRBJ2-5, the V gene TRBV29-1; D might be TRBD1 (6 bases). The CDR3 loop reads CSSRLGAGRETQYF. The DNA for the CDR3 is TGCAGCTCCCGTCTGGGGGCAGGGCGGGAGACCCAGTACTTC. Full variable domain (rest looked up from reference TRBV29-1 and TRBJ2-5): SAVISQKPSRDICQRGTSLTIQCQVDSQVTMMFWYRQQPGQSLTLIATANQGSEATYESGFVIDKFPISRPNLTFSTLTVSNMSPEDSSIYLCSSRLGAGRETQYFGPGTRLLVL.